The present entry profiles one T cell receptor (beta chain) with its context. The record originates from a study of blood T cell repertoires in COVID-19. Germline trimming cut 0 bases from V and 3 bases from J; bases unmatched to any gene: 9. Germline V gene sequence: CDR1 SGHRS, CDR2 YFSETQ. This CDR3 region has 17 residues. TCRdb's copy holds only in-frame clones and misses some; the assay was immunoSEQ multiplex PCR. This repertoire shows 310,000 or so clones, around 89% found once; its top ten account for about 6%. Sequencing was carried out using peripheral blood. The chain uses TRBV5-1 and TRBJ2-3; 8 bases are a match to TRBD1. This receptor was identified in a man aged 18 to 29 who had recovered from COVID-19. This CDR3 reads CASSLARQGSMTDTQYF. DNA of the CDR3: TGCGCCAGCAGCTTGGCTCGACAGGGGAGTATGACAGATACGCAGTATTTT.